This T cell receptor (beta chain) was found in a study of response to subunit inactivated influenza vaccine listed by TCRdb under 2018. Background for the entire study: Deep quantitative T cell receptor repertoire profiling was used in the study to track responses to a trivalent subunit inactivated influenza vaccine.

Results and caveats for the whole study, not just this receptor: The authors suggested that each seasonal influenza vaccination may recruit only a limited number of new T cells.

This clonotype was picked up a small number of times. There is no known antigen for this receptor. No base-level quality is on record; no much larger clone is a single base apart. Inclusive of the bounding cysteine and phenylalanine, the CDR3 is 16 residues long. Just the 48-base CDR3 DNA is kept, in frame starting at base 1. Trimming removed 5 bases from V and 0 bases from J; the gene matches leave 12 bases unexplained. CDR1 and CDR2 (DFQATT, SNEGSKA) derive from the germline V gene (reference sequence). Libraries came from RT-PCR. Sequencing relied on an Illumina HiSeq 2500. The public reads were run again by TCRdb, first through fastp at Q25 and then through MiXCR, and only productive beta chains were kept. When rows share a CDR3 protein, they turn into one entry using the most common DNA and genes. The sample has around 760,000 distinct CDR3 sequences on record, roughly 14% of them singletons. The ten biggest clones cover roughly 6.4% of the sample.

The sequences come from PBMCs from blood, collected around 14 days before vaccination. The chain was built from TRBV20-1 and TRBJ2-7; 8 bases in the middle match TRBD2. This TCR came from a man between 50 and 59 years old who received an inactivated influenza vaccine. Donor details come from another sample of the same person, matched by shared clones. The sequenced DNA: TGCAGTGCTGGCCCTAGCGGGCGGGAGAGCTCCTACGAGCAGTACTTC. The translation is CSAGPSGRESSYEQYF.